The rows below give T cell receptor beta chains drawn from one sample of a study of T cells in Graves' hyperthyroidism and ophthalmopathy. TCRdb called the multiplex PCR reads again in MiXCR, with one record for every CDR3 protein. The sample lists some 760,000 distinct CDR3 sequences, 14% occurring once. Sample: blood. The receptors were sampled from a woman between 18 and 30 years old with Graves' hyperthyroidism. Both conserved end residues are trimmed from each CDR3. The order of the fields is J gene, V gene, CDR3 protein.

J gene: TRBJ2-5
V gene: TRBV7-2
CDR3 protein: ASSLGSQAQETQY

J gene: TRBJ2-5
V gene: TRBV6-2/TRBV6-3
CDR3 protein: ASSYKDQETQY

J gene: TRBJ1-6
V gene: TRBV7-9
CDR3 protein: ASSQGQARNSPLH

J gene: TRBJ2-1
V gene: TRBV6-2/TRBV6-3
CDR3 protein: ASSDPLAAYNEQF

J gene: TRBJ1-4
V gene: TRBV2
CDR3 protein: ASSDPQGSGEKLF

J gene: TRBJ2-7
V gene: TRBV12-3/TRBV12-4
CDR3 protein: ASSLSGNAYEQY

J gene: TRBJ2-3
V gene: TRBV19
CDR3 protein: ASSIRRTASTDTQY

J gene: TRBJ1-1
V gene: TRBV28
CDR3 protein: ASSLMNTEAF

J gene: TRBJ1-2
V gene: TRBV12-3/TRBV12-4
CDR3 protein: ASRQGPNYGYT

J gene: TRBJ2-7
V gene: TRBV29-1
CDR3 protein: SYNRGPSYEQY

J gene: TRBJ2-1
V gene: TRBV4-1
CDR3 protein: ASSQAGVPSSYNEQF

J gene: TRBJ2-1
V gene: TRBV3-1
CDR3 protein: ASSHGREGYNEQF

J gene: TRBJ2-1
V gene: TRBV20-1
CDR3 protein: SARDYIFGDSENEQF

J gene: TRBJ2-1
V gene: TRBV27
CDR3 protein: ASSSIRLAGGNEQF

J gene: TRBJ2-1
V gene: TRBV30
CDR3 protein: AWSVLRVSSYNEQF

J gene: TRBJ2-3
V gene: TRBV30
CDR3 protein: ASQARRTDTQY

J gene: TRBJ2-2
V gene: TRBV20-1
CDR3 protein: SVSSLAGTGELF

J gene: TRBJ2-1
V gene: TRBV20-1
CDR3 protein: SASALQGWQF

J gene: TRBJ1-3
V gene: TRBV2
CDR3 protein: ASSETVTGNTIY

J gene: TRBJ2-7
V gene: TRBV25-1
CDR3 protein: ASTRGATYEQY

J gene: TRBJ2-2
V gene: TRBV6-1
CDR3 protein: ASSKDRGLAGELF

J gene: TRBJ2-1
V gene: TRBV7-3
CDR3 protein: ASSLSPGGHNEQF

J gene: TRBJ1-2
V gene: TRBV20-1
CDR3 protein: SASDRGLRGYT

J gene: TRBJ2-2
V gene: TRBV6-2/TRBV6-3
CDR3 protein: ASSTRGLMGTGELF

J gene: TRBJ2-7
V gene: TRBV7-9
CDR3 protein: ASSLPGTGFHEQC

J gene: TRBJ2-3
V gene: TRBV30
CDR3 protein: AWSFGLSTDTQY

J gene: TRBJ2-4
V gene: TRBV11-3
CDR3 protein: ASSSGNIQY

J gene: TRBJ1-2
V gene: TRBV20-1
CDR3 protein: SASAEVGVNYGYT

J gene: TRBJ1-1
V gene: TRBV20-1
CDR3 protein: SATGTGGSFFMNTEAF

J gene: TRBJ2-1
V gene: TRBV24-1
CDR3 protein: ATSGAPTYNEQF

J gene: TRBJ2-7
V gene: TRBV2
CDR3 protein: ASSVWRLEYEQY

J gene: TRBJ1-2
V gene: TRBV10-1
CDR3 protein: ASSESDRRRGYT

J gene: TRBJ2-7
V gene: TRBV15
CDR3 protein: ATSREARDPYEQY

J gene: TRBJ1-2
V gene: TRBV19
CDR3 protein: ASRIRETYGYT

J gene: TRBJ2-3
V gene: TRBV28
CDR3 protein: ASRIGGTDTQY

J gene: TRBJ1-2
V gene: TRBV16
CDR3 protein: ASSQSIGTFYGYT

J gene: TRBJ2-1
V gene: TRBV28
CDR3 protein: ATSSRGATSYNEQF

J gene: TRBJ2-7
V gene: TRBV2
CDR3 protein: ASSERSGRSYEQY

J gene: TRBJ1-5
V gene: TRBV6-1
CDR3 protein: ASSETYSNQPQH

J gene: TRBJ2-2
V gene: TRBV3-1
CDR3 protein: ASSQEGGWNTGELF

J gene: TRBJ1-5
V gene: TRBV20-1
CDR3 protein: SARGIRGDQPQH

J gene: TRBJ1-1
V gene: TRBV4-2
CDR3 protein: ASSQENTEAF

J gene: TRBJ2-1
V gene: TRBV7-9
CDR3 protein: ASSLELLAGGPTIGEQF